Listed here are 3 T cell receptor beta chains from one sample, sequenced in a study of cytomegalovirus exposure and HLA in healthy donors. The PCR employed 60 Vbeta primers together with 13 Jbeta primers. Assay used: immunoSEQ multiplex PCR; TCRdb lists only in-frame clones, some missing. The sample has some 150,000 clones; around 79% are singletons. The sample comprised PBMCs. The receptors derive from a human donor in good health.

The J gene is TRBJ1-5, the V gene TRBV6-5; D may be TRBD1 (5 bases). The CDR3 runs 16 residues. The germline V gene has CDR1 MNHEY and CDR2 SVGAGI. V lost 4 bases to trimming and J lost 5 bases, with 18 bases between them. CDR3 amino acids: CASSSSTGSKYQPQHF. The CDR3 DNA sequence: TGTGCCAGCAGTTCCAGCACAGGATCGAAGTATCAGCCCCAGCATTTT.

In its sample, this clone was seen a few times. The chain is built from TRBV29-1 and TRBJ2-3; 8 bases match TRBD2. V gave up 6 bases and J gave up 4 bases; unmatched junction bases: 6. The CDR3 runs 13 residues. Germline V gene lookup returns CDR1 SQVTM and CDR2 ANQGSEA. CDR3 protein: CSVGGGRADTQYF. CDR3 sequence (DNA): TGCAGCGTCGGGGGGGGGCGCGCAGATACGCAGTATTTT.

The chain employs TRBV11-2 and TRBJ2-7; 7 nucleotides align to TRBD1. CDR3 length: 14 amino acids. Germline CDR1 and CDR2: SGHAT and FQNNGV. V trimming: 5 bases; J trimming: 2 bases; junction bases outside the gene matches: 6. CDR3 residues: CASSRGQLAYEQYF. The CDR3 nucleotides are TGTGCCAGCAGCCGGGGACAGCTAGCCTACGAGCAGTACTTC. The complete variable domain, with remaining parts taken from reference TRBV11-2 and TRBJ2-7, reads EAGVAQSPRYKIIEKRQSVAFWCNPISGHATLYWYQQILGQGPKLLIQFQNNGVVDDSQLPKDRFSAERLKGVDSTLKIQPAKLEDSAVYLCASSRGQLAYEQYFGPGTRLTVT.